Listed below are T cell receptor beta chains from one sample, sequenced in a study of cytomegalovirus exposure and HLA in healthy donors. Data came from immunoSEQ multiplex PCR; TCRdb stores just in-frame clones and leaves some out. The repertoire holds 120,000 to 150,000 clones, with roughly four fifths as singletons. The sample taken for sequencing was PBMCs. The receptors here all came from a woman aged 50 to 65 in good health and CMV-seropositive. CDR3s include the opening cysteine and the closing phenylalanine or tryptophan. The order of the fields is clone size, J gene, V gene, D gene, CDR3 DNA, CDR3 protein. The D gene is left open where the match is weak. Some rows have no size entry. The others give once, few or many, or a class for an expanded clone.

>NA|TRBJ2-3|TRBV30|TRBD2
TGTGCCTGGAACGGGGGGGCCGATACGCAGTATTTT
CAWNGGADTQYF
>NA|TRBJ1-2|TRBV5-1|TRBD1
TGCGCCAGCAGCTTAACGACAGGGAACTATGGCTACACCTTC
CASSLTTGNYGYTF
>NA|TRBJ2-4|TRBV5-4|NA
TGTGCCAGCAGCGGGGAAGGACAGAATATAGCCAAAAACATTCAGTACTTC
CASSGEGQNIAKNIQYF
>NA|TRBJ2-3|TRBV7-2|NA
TGTGCCAGCACCCTTAACCAGGGGCTGACCACAGATACGCAGTATTTT
CASTLNQGLTTDTQYF
>NA|TRBJ1-2|TRBV7-9|TRBD1
TGTGCCAGCAGCTACCCCGGGACAGAGGGCTATGGCTACACCTTC
CASSYPGTEGYGYTF
>few|TRBJ2-3|TRBV29-1|TRBD2
TGCAGCGTCGGACTAGCGGGGGGGAGAACAGATACGCAGTATTTT
CSVGLAGGRTDTQYF
>NA|TRBJ1-4|TRBV30|NA
TGTGCCTGGAGGTCCAGTCCGAATGAAAAACTGTTTTTT
CAWRSSPNEKLFF
>NA|TRBJ1-5|TRBV5-6|NA
TGTGCCAGCAGCTTGGGTCGGGATGGTCAGCCCCAGCATTTT
CASSLGRDGQPQHF
>NA|TRBJ1-2|TRBV19|TRBD1
TGTGCCAGTAGTACCACAGGGGACTATGGCTACACCTTC
CASSTTGDYGYTF
>NA|TRBJ1-6|TRBV21-1|NA
TGTGCCAGCAGCAAACATAGCGGCCCGACAGGGCCGCACTCACCCCTCCACTTT
CASSKHSGPTGPHSPLHF
>NA|TRBJ1-5|TRBV5-1|NA
TGCGCCAGCAGCTTGGGGCGGAATCAGCCCCAGCATTTT
CASSLGRNQPQHF
>NA|TRBJ1-2|TRBV30|NA
TGTGCCTGGAGTCCAGGGAAAGACTATGGCTACACCTTC
CAWSPGKDYGYTF
>NA|TRBJ2-7|TRBV6-5|NA
TGTGCCAGCAATATAGGCGGAGGGTCCTACGAGCAGTACTTC
CASNIGGGSYEQYF
>NA|TRBJ1-6|TRBV30|NA
TGTGCCTGGAGTGTAGCAGGGGCAAACTATAATTCACCCCTCCACTTT
CAWSVAGANYNSPLHF
>NA|TRBJ1-3|TRBV18|NA
TGTGCCAGCTCACCGATGGGAGGTACTGGAAACACCATATATTTT
CASSPMGGTGNTIYF
>NA|TRBJ1-2|TRBV5-1|TRBD1
TGCGCCAGCAGTCCTGGGACAGGGAACTATGGCTACACCTTC
CASSPGTGNYGYTF
>NA|TRBJ2-1|TRBV6-4|TRBD2
TGTGCCAGCAGTGACACGGTAGCGGGGGGGTTCGATGAGCAGTTCTTC
CASSDTVAGGFDEQFF
>NA|TRBJ1-2|TRBV6-4|TRBD1
TGTGCCAGCAGCTCCGAACAGGGGGCATTGGTTGGCTACACCTTC
CASSSEQGALVGYTF
>few|TRBJ1-1|TRBV6-5|NA
TGTGCCAGCAGTTACGGGGGGGTGAACACTGAAGCTTTCTTT
CASSYGGVNTEAFF
>once|TRBJ2-3|TRBV9|TRBD1
TGTGCCAGCAGCGCAGGGGGCTGGACAGATACGCAGTATTTT
CASSAGGWTDTQYF
>NA|TRBJ2-1|TRBV7-2|TRBD1
TGTGCCAGCAGCTCCCCACAGGGGGACCTGTTCTTC
CASSSPQGDLFF
>NA|TRBJ2-1|TRBV6-4|NA
TGTGCCAGCAGTGAACGGGACAACAATGAGCAGTTCTTC
CASSERDNNEQFF
>NA|TRBJ1-6|TRBV7-8|TRBD1
TGTGCCAGCAGCGTTTCCGCGGGAATGACAGGGGAACTCTATAATTCACCCCTCCACTTT
CASSVSAGMTGELYNSPLHF
>NA|TRBJ1-1|TRBV19|NA
TGTGCCAGTAGTCTCCCGGCAGGGAGGCTGTCTGAAGCTTTCTTT
CASSLPAGRLSEAFF
>NA|TRBJ2-1|TRBV18|NA
TGTGCCAGCTCACCAAACGGGGGTACCTACAATGAGCAGTTCTTC
CASSPNGGTYNEQFF
>NA|TRBJ1-1|TRBV18|TRBD1
TGTGCCAGCTCGTCCGGGGACAGGTCTAACACTGAAGCTTTCTTT
CASSSGDRSNTEAFF
>few|TRBJ1-3|TRBV7-3|NA
TGTGCCAGCAGCCTAACGGGAGGGAACTCTGGAAACACCATATATTTT
CASSLTGGNSGNTIYF
>NA|TRBJ2-3|TRBV7-3|NA
TGTGCCAGCAGCTTACCGAGCACAGATACGCAGTATTTT
CASSLPSTDTQYF
>NA|TRBJ2-2|TRBV18|NA
TGTGCCAGCTCTTGGGCGTCGGGAAACACCGGGGAGCTGTTTTTT
CASSWASGNTGELFF
>NA|TRBJ2-7|TRBV7-9|TRBD1
TGTGCCAGCAGCATTACAGGGGGCGCAGGGTCCAGCGAGCAGTACTTC
CASSITGGAGSSEQYF
>few|TRBJ2-1|TRBV9|TRBD2
TGTGCCAGCAGCGCGGGACTAGCGGGGATAAGCTCCTACAATGAGCAGTTCTTC
CASSAGLAGISSYNEQFF
>NA|TRBJ2-1|TRBV28|TRBD2
TGTGCCAGCAGGGCGGGGGGGTACAATGAGCAGTTCTTC
CASRAGGYNEQFF
>NA|TRBJ2-2|TRBV27|NA
TGTGCCAGCAGCCCTCTGGCGGCAGGGAAGAACACCGGGGAGCTGTTTTTT
CASSPLAAGKNTGELFF
>NA|TRBJ2-7|TRBV4-3|NA
TGCGCCAGCAGCCAAGCACCGGGACTGCAGACCTACGAGCAGTACTTC
CASSQAPGLQTYEQYF
>once|TRBJ2-5|TRBV10-3|NA
TGTGCCATCAGTGAGTCTTTAACAGTCGCGGAGACCCAGTACTTC
CAISESLTVAETQYF
>NA|TRBJ1-4|TRBV5-8|NA
TGTGCCAGCAGCTTCGAACAGGGAAGTGAAAAACTGTTTTTT
CASSFEQGSEKLFF
>NA|TRBJ1-5|TRBV18|TRBD1
TGTGCCAGCTCACCCGACAGGGCGGGCGATCAGCCCCAGCATTTT
CASSPDRAGDQPQHF
>NA|TRBJ2-5|TRBV2|TRBD2
TGTGCCAGCAGCCGGACTAGCGGGGCGAGAGGTGAGACCCAGTACTTC
CASSRTSGARGETQYF
>NA|TRBJ1-6|TRBV5-8|NA
TGTGCCAGCAGCCCCGGGTCTGGTTTCCCCCTCCACTTT
CASSPGSGFPLHF
>NA|TRBJ1-5|TRBV7-2|NA
TGTGCCAGCAGCCTCGGTCCGGGTCGGGGGAATCAGCCCCAGCATTTT
CASSLGPGRGNQPQHF
>NA|TRBJ1-4|TRBV4-2|TRBD1
TGTGCCAGCAGCCAAGAGACAGGGGGAAAACTGTTTTTT
CASSQETGGKLFF
>once|TRBJ2-7|TRBV10-3|NA
TGTGCCATCAAGGAGGGACCCCGAAGGGACTACGAGCAGTACTTC
CAIKEGPRRDYEQYF
>NA|TRBJ2-2|TRBV29-1|TRBD2
TGCAGCGTGGCGCGGGCGGGGGTCTCCGGGGAGCTGTTTTTT
CSVARAGVSGELFF
>NA|TRBJ2-1|TRBV5-4|TRBD1
TGTGCCAGCAGCATGGACAGGGCCAGATACAATGAGCAGTTCTTC
CASSMDRARYNEQFF
>NA|TRBJ2-3|TRBV7-2|NA
TGTGCCAGCAGCTCGGCCCGGGGTGGGGGGACGCAGTATTTT
CASSSARGGGTQYF
>once|TRBJ1-5|TRBV19|TRBD1
TGTGCCAGTAATCCCGGACAGGGATGGTTTCAGCCCCAGCATTTT
CASNPGQGWFQPQHF
>NA|TRBJ1-1|TRBV5-1|TRBD1
TGCGCCAGCAGCTCGACAGGGGATGATGGCACTGAAGCTTTCTTT
CASSSTGDDGTEAFF
>NA|TRBJ1-5|TRBV28|NA
TGTGCCAGCCGAACTCGGCACAGATATAGCAATCAGCCCCAGCATTTT
CASRTRHRYSNQPQHF
>NA|TRBJ2-6|TRBV7-3|NA
TGTGCCAGCAGCCCCCCCGGGGCTGGGGCCAACGTCCTGACTTTC
CASSPPGAGANVLTF
>NA|TRBJ2-3|TRBV7-9|TRBD2
TGTGCCAGCAGCTTGGGTAGCGGGGGGGCGATAGATACGCAGTATTTT
CASSLGSGGAIDTQYF
>NA|TRBJ1-6|TRBV4-3|TRBD1
TGCGCCAGCAGCCAGGGGACAGGGAATTCACCCCTCCACTTT
CASSQGTGNSPLHF
>NA|TRBJ1-2|TRBV18|TRBD1
TGTGCCAGCTCTCTCACAGGGGGGAAGGAGAACTATGGCTACACCTTC
CASSLTGGKENYGYTF
>NA|TRBJ2-7|TRBV7-9|TRBD2
TGTGCCAGCAGCTTAGAACTAGCGGAAACCTACGAGCAGTACTTC
CASSLELAETYEQYF
>NA|TRBJ2-1|TRBV28|TRBD1
TGTGCCACGGTCCAGGGGGACGAGCAGTTCTTC
CATVQGDEQFF
>NA|TRBJ2-3|TRBV4-1|TRBD2
TGCGCCAGCAGTCCTACCGGGGGGGGCCGAACAGATACGCAGTATTTT
CASSPTGGGRTDTQYF
>NA|TRBJ1-5|TRBV5-6|NA
TGTGCCAGCAGCTTGGGGGGGGGATATGGCAATCAGCCCCAGCATTTT
CASSLGGGYGNQPQHF
>NA|TRBJ1-6|TRBV5-1|NA
TGCGCCAGCAGCTTGGCCCAACAGGGAAGTTCACCCCTCCACTTT
CASSLAQQGSSPLHF
>NA|TRBJ1-1|TRBV5-1|NA
TGCGCCAGCAGCCCCACCCCAGGCCCTCGGGGTAGCACTGAAGCTTTCTTT
CASSPTPGPRGSTEAFF
>few|TRBJ2-3|TRBV19|NA
TGTGCCAGTAGCGAGACTAGCACAGATACGCAGTATTTT
CASSETSTDTQYF
>NA|TRBJ2-6|TRBV28|NA
TGTGCCAGCAGTAAGGATGCGGGGGCCGGGGCCAACGTCCTGACTTTC
CASSKDAGAGANVLTF